The 27 T cell receptor beta chains below were found in one sample sequenced in a study of blood T cells in healthy people across ages. A second about 7 to 11 cycle PCR used barcoded and J-beta primers. TCRdb independently ran MiXCR on the 5' RACE reads; one entry per CDR3 protein. The table includes 750,000 to 850,000 distinct CDR3 sequences, roughly 25% detected once. The sample was also reused in another study, on T cells of mothers and their children.

The sample was blood. Every receptor here comes from a boy between 10 and 17 years old in good health.

The rearrangement joins TRBV28 to TRBJ2-1, with unresolved D. V shed 7 bases and J shed 11 bases, with 12 bases lying between them. Germline V gene sequence: CDR1 MDHEN, CDR2 SYDVKM. The CDR3 loop spans 11 amino acids. For the CDR3, the DNA is TGTGCCAGCACCCAACAAAGGCAGCAGTTCTTC. It specifies CASTQQRQQFF. The whole variable domain, remainder taken from reference TRBV28 and TRBJ2-1, is DVKVTQSSRYLVKRTGEKVFLECVQDMDHENMFWYRQDPGLGLRLIYFSYDVKMKEKGDIPEGYSVSREKKERFSLILESASTNQTSMYLCASTQQRQQFFGPGTRLTVL.

This clonotype turned up a few times. The gene calls are TRBV20-1 and TRBJ1-1, with D possibly being TRBD1 (5 bases). This CDR3 is 13 amino acids long. V gave up 5 bases and J gave up 5 bases, with 15 bases separating them. Looked up from germline, CDR1 is DFQATT and CDR2 is SNEGSKA (reference sequence). CDR3 bases: TGCAGTGCTCCCCCAGGGCGGGGTACTGAAGCTTTCTTT. Protein: CSAPPGRGTEAFF.

A word on this clonotype: A much larger clone lies one base from this, so it may be a read error. This chain joins TRBV5-1 and TRBJ2-1, with a possible D match to TRBD2 (6 bases). The CDR3 extends over 13 amino acids. Germline CDR1 is SGHRS and CDR2 is YFSETQ. The V end was cut by 7 bases, the J end by 9 bases, with 17 bases between. This CDR3 is CASGLRRDSEQFF. In nucleotides, the CDR3 is TGCGCCAGCGGCCTTAGGCGGGATAGTGAGCAGTTCTTC.

This chain connects TRBV5-1 to TRBJ2-7; D remains ambiguous. The germline CDR1 and CDR2 sequences are SGHRS and YFSETQ. This CDR3 is built from 14 residues. The V and J ends lost 4 bases and 5 bases respectively, with 16 bases between them. CDR3 residues: CASSPSVGKNEQYF. Here the CDR3 DNA reads TGCGCCAGCAGCCCAAGCGTGGGAAAAAACGAGCAGTACTTC.

The sample holds a few counts of this clonotype. The chain joins TRBV5-5 to TRBJ1-5, with a weak D call TRBD1 (5 bases). This CDR3 contains 15 residues. Trimming cost V 4 bases and J 7 bases, with 18 bases left between them. Germline-derived CDR1 and CDR2 are SGHKS and YYEKEE (reference sequence). The CDR3 DNA follows: TGTGCCAGCAGCACGGAGGTAGGGGAGGGACAGCCCCAGCATTTT. Its protein product is CASSTEVGEGQPQHF.

About this clonotype itself: Given the absence of the conserved phenylalanine or tryptophan at the CDR3 end, a read error is likely. The chain uses TRBV29-1 and TRBJ1-2, with 9 nucleotides matching TRBD1. V was pared by 0 bases and J by 6 bases, with 14 bases of the junction left unmatched. Germline V CDR1 and CDR2: SQVTM, ANQGSEA. The CDR3 runs to 17 residues. The CDR3 sequence is CSVEDTFSYTGGHGYTL. DNA of the CDR3: TGCAGCGTTGAAGATACTTTCAGTTATACAGGGGGCCATGGCTACACCCTC.

This clonotype was recorded a few times. The J gene is TRBJ2-1, the V gene TRBV27, with D possibly TRBD2 on 5 matching bases. The germline V and J ends were trimmed by 5 bases and 3 bases, with 8 bases remaining between them. The CDR3 covers 13 residues. The germline V gene has CDR1 MNHEY and CDR2 SMNVEV (reference sequence). CDR3 nucleotide sequence: TGTGCCAGCAGTGACGGGAACTACAATGAGCAGTTCTTC. This sequence encodes CASSDGNYNEQFF.

This clonotype was counted at least ten times. The chain combines TRBV5-1 with TRBJ2-5; 12 bases line up with TRBD1. This CDR3 region has 15 residues. CDR1 SGHRS and CDR2 YFSETQ come from the germline V gene. V trimming: 3 bases; J trimming: 5 bases; junction bases outside the gene matches: 5. CDR3: CASSSGTGGLETQYF. In DNA form, the CDR3 reads TGCGCCAGCAGCTCCGGGACAGGGGGCCTGGAGACCCAGTACTTC.

J is TRBJ2-7 and V is TRBV10-3; maybe TRBD2 (5 bases). Germline lookup yields CDR1 ENHRY and CDR2 SYGVKD. The germline V and J ends were trimmed by 6 bases and 0 bases, with 9 bases remaining between them. The CDR3 spans 13 residues. The CDR3 reads CAISVGSSYEQYF. The CDR3 bases are TGTGCCATCAGCGTTGGGAGCTCCTACGAGCAGTACTTC.

This clonotype was picked up a small number of times. This sequence joins TRBV4-3 and TRBJ1-5; D gene uncertain. Deletions cut 0 bases from V and 0 bases from J, with 9 bases between. The length of the CDR3 is 16 residues. Per the germline V gene, CDR1 is LGHNA and CDR2 is YSLEER. CDR3: CASSQDWADSNQPQHF. The CDR3 nucleotides are TGCGCCAGCAGCCAAGATTGGGCAGATAGCAATCAGCCCCAGCATTTT.

This clonotype has only a few counts. The chain combines TRBV5-6 with TRBJ2-5, with D possibly being TRBD2 (7 bases). TRBJ2-7 explains the end of the DNA better; the J call may be wrong. Germline V CDR1 and CDR2: SGHDT, YYEEEE. The CDR3 has 14 amino acids. The CDR3 loop is CASSFGRGVNEQYF. The DNA of the CDR3 is TGTGCCAGCAGCTTTGGGAGGGGGGTGAACGAGCAGTACTTC.

This chain joins TRBV18 and TRBJ2-1; D not certain. Trimming took off 3 bases at V and 2 bases at J, with 8 bases between the two ends. CDR3 length: 14 residues. CDR1 and CDR2 from the germline V gene are KGHSH and LQKENI. CDR3 sequence: CASSPSQAYNEQFF. As DNA, the CDR3 is TGTGCCAGCTCACCGTCCCAGGCCTACAATGAGCAGTTCTTC. Full variable domain (remainder filled in from reference TRBV18 and TRBJ2-1): NAGVMQNPRHLVRRRGQEARLRCSPMKGHSHVYWYRQLPEEGLKFMVYLQKENIIDESGMPKERFSAEFPKEGPSILRIQQVVRGDSAAYFCASSPSQAYNEQFFGPGTRLTVL.

CDR3 DNA: TGTGCCAGCAGCGATACTAGCGGATCCTACGAGCAGTACTTC. This gives the protein CASSDTSGSYEQYF. The rearrangement uses TRBV7-3 and TRBJ2-7, with 8 bases fitting TRBD2. Germline V gene lookup returns CDR1 SGHTA and CDR2 FQGTGA. V gave up 5 bases and J gave up 1 base; unmatched junction bases: 4. The CDR3 has 14 amino acids.

This clonotype has a handful of counts. The J gene is TRBJ2-1, the V gene TRBV7-8; D tentatively reads TRBD1 or TRBD2 (5 bases each). The end of the DNA fits TRBJ2-7 better, so the J call may be wrong. The germline CDR1 and CDR2 sequences are SGHVS and FQNEAQ. CDR3 length: 14 residues. The CDR3 DNA follows: TGTGCCAGCAGCTTAGTCTTAGGGGAGAGGGAGCAGTACTTC. Amino acid sequence: CASSLVLGEREQYF.

This chain connects TRBV3-1 to TRBJ1-4; TRBD1 aligns across 7 bases. The CDR3 extends over 15 amino acids. V lost 3 bases and J lost 7; bases outside the gene matches: 8. CDR1 is LGHDT and CDR2 is YNNKEL in the germline V gene (reference sequence). This CDR3 is CASSQMTGPGEKLFF. The CDR3 DNA is TGTGCCAGCAGCCAGATGACAGGGCCCGGTGAAAAACTGTTTTTT.

The J gene is TRBJ2-2, the V gene TRBV21-1; the D segment call TRBD1 is taken from the table without a DNA check. TRBV21-1 is tagged as a pseudogene. CDR3 length equals 17 residues. The chain's CDR3 is CASSKSRRDRATGELFF. The CDR3 DNA reads as TGTGCCAGCAGCAAAAGTCGGAGGGACAGGGCCACCGGGGAGCTGTTTTTT.

This clonotype has only a few counts. This chain connects TRBV6-2 or TRBV6-3 to TRBJ2-5; TRBD1 agrees at 7 bases. Germline CDR1 is MNHEY and CDR2 is SVGEGT. The CDR3 has 17 amino acids. The J segment lost 3 bases and the V segment lost 0 bases, leaving 10 bases of the junction unmatched. CDR3 sequence: CASSYSHYGDREETQYF. The CDR3 bases are TGTGCCAGCAGTTACTCTCATTACGGCGACAGGGAAGAGACCCAGTACTTC.

This rearrangement joins TRBV20-1 to TRBJ1-2; perhaps TRBD1 as D (5 bases). Germline loops: CDR1 DFQATT, CDR2 SNEGSKA (reference sequence). The germline V and J ends were trimmed by 3 bases and 2 bases, with 13 bases remaining between them. The CDR3 covers 14 residues. The CDR3 is CSASQTATNYGYTF. CDR3 DNA: TGCAGTGCTAGTCAGACAGCGACGAACTATGGCTACACCTTC.

The table lists this clonotype with a few counts. The chain carries TRBV24-1 and TRBJ1-1; D is ambiguous. Germline CDR1 and CDR2: KGHDR and SFDVKD. The CDR3 totals 12 residues. V dropped 2 bases and J dropped 7 bases, with 7 bases sitting between them. The CDR3 loop is CATSDSGLEAFF. CDR3 DNA: TGTGCCACCAGTGATTCCGGACTTGAAGCTTTCTTT.

The V call is TRBV11-2, the J call TRBJ2-3, with D possibly matching TRBD2 (6 bases). The germline gives CDR1 SGHAT, CDR2 FQNNGV. Trimming pared 1 base from V and 5 bases from J, leaving 16 bases between. This CDR3 has 16 residues. This chain's CDR3 is CASSLVPLRGEDTQYF. The CDR3 DNA follows: TGTGCCAGCAGCTTAGTTCCATTGCGGGGTGAAGATACGCAGTATTTT. The complete variable domain, with remaining parts taken from reference TRBV11-2 and TRBJ2-3, reads EAGVAQSPRYKIIEKRQSVAFWCNPISGHATLYWYQQILGQGPKLLIQFQNNGVVDDSQLPKDRFSAERLKGVDSTLKIQPAKLEDSAVYLCASSLVPLRGEDTQYFGPGTRLTVL.

The chain carries TRBV29-1 and TRBJ2-3; 7 bases map to TRBD1. Germline values: CDR1 SQVTM, CDR2 ANQGSEA. The V segment lost 7 bases and the J segment 2 bases; nucleotides outside the gene matches: 9. The CDR3 consists of 14 residues. CDR3 coding DNA: TGCAGCGGGGGGACAGAAAGGTTCACAGATACGCAGTATTTT. This gives the protein CSGGTERFTDTQYF.

This chain connects TRBV4-1 to TRBJ2-1; 11 bases align to TRBD1. V was clipped by 4 bases and J by 7 bases; unmatched bases: 9. Germline CDR1 is MGHRA and CDR2 is YSYEKL. The CDR3 length is 16 residues. CDR3 nucleotide sequence: TGCGCCAGCAGCCCCTCCCTTGGACAGGGGGCTAATGAGCAGTTCTTC. Its protein is CASSPSLGQGANEQFF.

The V and J genes are TRBV3-1 and TRBJ2-2; unclear D gene. Germline loops: CDR1 LGHDT, CDR2 YNNKEL (reference sequence). CDR3 length: 13 residues. V lost 2 bases, J lost 4 bases, and 5 bases lay in between. The chain's CDR3 is CASSQMTTGELFF. DNA of the CDR3: TGTGCCAGCAGCCAAATGACCACCGGGGAGCTGTTTTTT.

The chain joins TRBV4-1 to TRBJ2-1; TRBD2 aligns across 10 bases. The CDR3 has 16 amino acids. The germline V gene has CDR1 MGHRA and CDR2 YSYEKL. With V trimmed by 3 bases and J by 1 base, 3 bases remained unmatched. DNA for the CDR3: TGCGCCAGCAGCCACCTAGCGGGAGAGTCCTACAATGAGCAGTTCTTC. Encoded protein: CASSHLAGESYNEQFF.

This clonotype was detected only a few times. The chain employs TRBV12-3 or TRBV12-4 and TRBJ1-2, with D unresolved. The V and J ends lost 5 bases and 0 bases respectively, with 7 bases between them. This CDR3 spans 13 amino acids. The CDR3 spells CASSPVTNYGYTF. In nucleotides, the CDR3 is TGTGCCAGCAGTCCAGTGACTAACTATGGCTACACCTTC.

The sample holds one count of this clonotype. The chain is built from TRBV9 and TRBJ1-6; D is unclear. V was shortened by 0 bases and J by 6 bases, with 10 bases between the two germline ends. CDR3 length: 15 residues. CDR1 and CDR2 (germline): SGDLS, YYNGEE. The chain's CDR3 is CASSVDGSTNSPLHF. CDR3 sequence (DNA): TGTGCCAGCAGCGTAGATGGGTCGACTAATTCACCCCTCCACTTT.

In its sample, this clonotype was seen a few times. This chain connects TRBV2 to TRBJ2-5; a possible D gene is TRBD2 (6 bases). The germline gives CDR1 SNHLY, CDR2 FYNNEI. V was pared by 8 bases and J by 4 bases, with 17 bases between. CDR3 size: 14 residues. The CDR3 loop is CASFESEGRETQYF. CDR3 coding DNA: TGTGCCAGCTTTGAATCGGAGGGACGAGAGACCCAGTACTTC. Drawing the rest from reference TRBV2 and TRBJ2-5, the complete variable domain is EPEVTQTPSHQVTQMGQEVILRCVPISNHLYFYWYRQILGQKVEFLVSFYNNEISEKSEIFDDQFSVERPDGSNFTLKIRSTKLEDSAMYFCASFESEGRETQYFGPGTRLLVL.